This T cell receptor beta chain was retrieved from a study of cytotoxic CD8 clonotypes in ibrutinib-treated CLL. Study in general: Collecting the response samples happened after a median approximately twelve months of treatment, with a range of 6 to 36. General study points: Clonality increased with ibrutinib response but returned toward baseline at progression. The study found public clonotypes uncommon, contracting or stable on treatment. Against age-matched healthy donors, baseline clonality ran higher and tracked circulating CD8+ T-cell counts.

V lost 3 bases and J 5 bases, leaving 11 bases between the germline ends. This CDR3 region has 14 residues. CDR1 is LNHDA and CDR2 is SQIVND in the germline V gene (reference sequence). About this clone itself: Its antigen remains unknown.

TCRdb's copy holds only in-frame clones and misses some; the assay was immunoSEQ multiplex PCR. Among over 70,000 clones, more than 70% were seen once, and the ten largest hold around 5.4%. V is TRBV19 and J is TRBJ1-5; D not resolved. This TCR was recovered from a human donor with chronic lymphocytic leukemia. Sample: PBMCs, taken before ibrutinib treatment. The CDR3 DNA is TGTGCCAGTAGTATGAATCGGCGGGATCAGCCCCAGCATTTT. Translation: CASSMNRRDQPQHF. The full variable domain, completed using reference TRBV19 and TRBJ1-5, is DGGITQSPKYLFRKEGQNVTLSCEQNLNHDAMYWYRQDPGQGLRLIYYSQIVNDFQKGDIAEGYSVSREKKESFPLTVTSAQKNPTAFYLCASSMNRRDQPQHFGDGTRLSIL.